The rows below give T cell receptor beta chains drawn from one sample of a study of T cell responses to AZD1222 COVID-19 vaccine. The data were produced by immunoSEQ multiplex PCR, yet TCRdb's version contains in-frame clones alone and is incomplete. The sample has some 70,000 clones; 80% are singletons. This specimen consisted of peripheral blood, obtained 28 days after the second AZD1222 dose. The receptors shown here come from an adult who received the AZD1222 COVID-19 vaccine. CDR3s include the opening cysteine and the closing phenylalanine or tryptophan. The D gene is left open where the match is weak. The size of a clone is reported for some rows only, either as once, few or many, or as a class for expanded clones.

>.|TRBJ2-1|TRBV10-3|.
TGTGCCATCAGTGACGTGCAGCTTACATACAATGAGCAGTTCTTC
CAISDVQLTYNEQFF
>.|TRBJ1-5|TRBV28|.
TGTGCCAGCAGAAATCTCCTAGGCAATCAGCCCCAGCATTTT
CASRNLLGNQPQHF
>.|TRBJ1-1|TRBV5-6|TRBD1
TGTGCCAGCAGCTTTTTTTCCGGGACAGCGGCTAGCCCACCCGAAGCTTTCTTT
CASSFFSGTAASPPEAFF
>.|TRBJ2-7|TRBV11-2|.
TGTGCCAGCAGCCGAGTCGGGGGGCTGGACTCCTACGAGCAGTACTTC
CASSRVGGLDSYEQYF
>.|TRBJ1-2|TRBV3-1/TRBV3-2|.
TGTGCCAGCAGCCCCTCAGGGTATGGCTACACCTTC
CASSPSGYGYTF
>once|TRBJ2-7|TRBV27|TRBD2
TGTGCCAGCAGTTTATTTAGGCTAGCGGACGAGCAGTACTTC
CASSLFRLADEQYF
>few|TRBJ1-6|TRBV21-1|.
TGTGCCAGCAGCCCCCCTGGGGGGGCGACAGTTAATTCACCCCTCCACTTT
CASSPPGGATVNSPLHF
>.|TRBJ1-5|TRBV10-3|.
TGTGCCATCAGTGAAAAGCCCCGGCAGCCCCAGCATTTT
CAISEKPRQPQHF
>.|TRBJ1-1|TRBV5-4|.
TGTGCCAGCAGCTTGTTTACAGCGAACACTGAAGCTTTCTTT
CASSLFTANTEAFF
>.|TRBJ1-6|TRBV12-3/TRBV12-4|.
TGTGCCAGCAGTTTCTCTGGAAATTCACCCCTCCACTTT
CASSFSGNSPLHF
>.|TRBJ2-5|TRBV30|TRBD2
TGTGCCTGGAGTTCTAGCGGGAATACAGGGGAGACCCAGTACTTC
CAWSSSGNTGETQYF
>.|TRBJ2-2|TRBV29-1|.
TGCAGCGTGATAGAGTCCGGGCCGAACACCGGGGAGCTGTTTTTT
CSVIESGPNTGELFF
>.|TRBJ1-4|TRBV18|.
TGTGCCAGCTCACCACCCTTAGGGGAAGGTGAAAAACTGTTTTTT
CASSPPLGEGEKLFF
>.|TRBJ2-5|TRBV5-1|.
TGCGCCAGCAGCGGCGGGACCCACGGAGAGACCCAGTACTTC
CASSGGTHGETQYF
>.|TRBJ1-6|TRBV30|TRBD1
TGTGCCTGGGGCCGACAGGGGGCCAATCCCCTCCACTTT
CAWGRQGANPLHF
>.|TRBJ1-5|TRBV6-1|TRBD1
TGTGCCAGCAGTGCAGAAGACGGGACAGGCAATCAGCCCCAGCATTTT
CASSAEDGTGNQPQHF
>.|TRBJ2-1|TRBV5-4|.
TGTGCCAGCAGCTTGGGCGCGGGGGCCCCCAGTGAGCAGTTCTTC
CASSLGAGAPSEQFF
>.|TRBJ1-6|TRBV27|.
TGTGCCAGCAGTTGGGGGAGCTCCTATAATTCACCCCTCCACTTT
CASSWGSSYNSPLHF
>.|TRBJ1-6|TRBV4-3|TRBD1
TGCGCCAGCAGCCAAAACAGGGGTAATTCACCCCTCCACTTT
CASSQNRGNSPLHF
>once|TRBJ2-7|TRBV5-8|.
TGTGCCAGCAGCCCCAGGGAGGCCGCCTACGAGCAGTACTTC
CASSPREAAYEQYF
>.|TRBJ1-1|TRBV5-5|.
TGTGCCAGCAGCTTGTATCTGGGAAACACTGAAGCTTTCTTT
CASSLYLGNTEAFF
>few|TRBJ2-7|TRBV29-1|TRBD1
TGCAGCGGGATCGGGACAGGGGGCTACGAGCAGTACTTC
CSGIGTGGYEQYF
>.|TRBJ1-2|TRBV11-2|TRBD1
TGTGCCAGCAGCAGTCTTGAGAGGCTGCGGACAGGCTCTAACTATGGCTACACCTTC
CASSSLERLRTGSNYGYTF
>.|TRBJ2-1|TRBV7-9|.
TGTGCCAGCAGCTTACAGGGTCATGAGCAGTTCTTC
CASSLQGHEQFF
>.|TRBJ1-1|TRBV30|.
TGTGCCTGGAGTGTAGGGGAGGACACTGAAGCTTTCTTT
CAWSVGEDTEAFF
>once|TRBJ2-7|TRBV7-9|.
TGTGCCAGCAGCACGAACCCGGGACTGCAAACAGTGTATTTCTCCTACGAGCAGTACTTC
CASSTNPGLQTVYFSYEQYF
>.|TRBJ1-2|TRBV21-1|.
TGTGCCAGCAGCAAAAATGGAAGGAAGTACTATGGCTACACCTTC
CASSKNGRKYYGYTF
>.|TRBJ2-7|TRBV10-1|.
TGCGCCAGCAGTGAGTCCCCGGACCCAAAGCAGTACTTC
CASSESPDPKQYF
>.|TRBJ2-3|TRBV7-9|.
TGTGCCAGCAGCTTAGGTCTTGAAGGGGATACGCAGTATTTT
CASSLGLEGDTQYF
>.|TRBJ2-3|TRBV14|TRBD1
TGTGCCAGCAGCCCCCTACCCGACAGGGGAGTTGTATGGGAGCAGTATTTT
CASSPLPDRGVVWEQYF
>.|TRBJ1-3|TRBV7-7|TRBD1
TGTGCTAGCAGCTTAGTCGTAACCCAAAAACAGGGGGCGCTAGGGCCTGGAAACACCATATATTTT
CASSLVVTQKQGALGPGNTIYF
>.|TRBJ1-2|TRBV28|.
TGTGCCACCAAAAAGGGAATAGCTAACTATGGCTACACCTTC
CATKKGIANYGYTF
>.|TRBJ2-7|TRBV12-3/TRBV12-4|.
TGTGCCAGCAGTTTTGGGAACTACGAGCAGTACTTC
CASSFGNYEQYF
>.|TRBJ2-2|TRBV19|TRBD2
TGTGCCAGTACCCCTACCCCACTAGCGGGAGAATCCGGGGAGCTGTTTTTT
CASTPTPLAGESGELFF
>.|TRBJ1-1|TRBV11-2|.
TGTGCCAGCAGCCCCCGACTAAGCCGGCGCCTACGGAACACTGAAGCTTTCTTT
CASSPRLSRRLRNTEAFF
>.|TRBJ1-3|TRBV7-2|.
TGTGCCAGCAGCTTAGTTTCAGGGTCAGTAGGAAACACCATATATTTT
CASSLVSGSVGNTIYF
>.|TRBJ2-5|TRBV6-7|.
TGTGCCAGCAGTAACAGGACAGAACAAGAGACCCAGTACTTC
CASSNRTEQETQYF
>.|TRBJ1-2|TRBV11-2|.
TGTGCCAGCAGCTTAGAGGACGAACCCTACTATGGCTACACCTTC
CASSLEDEPYYGYTF
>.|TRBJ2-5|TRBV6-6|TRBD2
TGTGCCAGCAGTCCTGGGGGGGGAAGAATTGGATTGGAGACCCAGTACTTC
CASSPGGGRIGLETQYF
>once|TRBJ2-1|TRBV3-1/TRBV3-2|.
TGTGCCAGCAGCCAAGACCCGGCAACGCTAGTCGGTTACAATGAGCAGTTCTTC
CASSQDPATLVGYNEQFF
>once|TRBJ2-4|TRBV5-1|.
TGCGCCAGCAGCCAAGGACAGGGTGTTCGGGAGGGAAACATTCAGTACTTC
CASSQGQGVREGNIQYF
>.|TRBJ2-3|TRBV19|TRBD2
TGTGCCAGTAGTATCGTCGGGCTAGCGGGGATAGATACGCAGTATTTT
CASSIVGLAGIDTQYF
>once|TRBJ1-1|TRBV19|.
TGTGCCAGTAGTGCTCAATTGAACACTGAAGCTTTCTTT
CASSAQLNTEAFF
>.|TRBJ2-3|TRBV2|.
TGTGCCAGCAGTGAAGCACAGGTGGGCCTGGGTTTGCAGTATTTT
CASSEAQVGLGLQYF
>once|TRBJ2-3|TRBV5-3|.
TGTGCCAGAAGCCGGACTAGCACAGATACGCAGTATTTT
CARSRTSTDTQYF
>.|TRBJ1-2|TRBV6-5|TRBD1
TGTGCCAGCACCCAAACAGGGGGCTATGGCTACACCTTC
CASTQTGGYGYTF
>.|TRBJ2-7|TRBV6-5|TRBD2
TGTGCCAGCAGCGCACTAGCGGGGGGTAGCTACGAGCAGTACTTC
CASSALAGGSYEQYF
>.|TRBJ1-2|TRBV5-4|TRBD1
TGTGCCAGCAGCATATCTTACGGGACAGGGTTTGACTATGGCTACACCTTC
CASSISYGTGFDYGYTF